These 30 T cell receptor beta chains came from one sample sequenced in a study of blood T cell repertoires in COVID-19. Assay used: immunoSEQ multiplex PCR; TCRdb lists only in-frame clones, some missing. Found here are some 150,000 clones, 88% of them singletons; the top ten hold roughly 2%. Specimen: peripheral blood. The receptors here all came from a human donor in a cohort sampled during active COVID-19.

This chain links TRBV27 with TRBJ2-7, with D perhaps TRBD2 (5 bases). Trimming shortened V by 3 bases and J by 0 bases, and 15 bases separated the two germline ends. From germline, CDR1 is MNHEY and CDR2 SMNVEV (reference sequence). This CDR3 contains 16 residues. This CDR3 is CASSLTSLAPSYEQYF. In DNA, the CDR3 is TGTGCCAGCAGTTTGACCTCTCTAGCTCCCTCCTACGAGCAGTACTTC.

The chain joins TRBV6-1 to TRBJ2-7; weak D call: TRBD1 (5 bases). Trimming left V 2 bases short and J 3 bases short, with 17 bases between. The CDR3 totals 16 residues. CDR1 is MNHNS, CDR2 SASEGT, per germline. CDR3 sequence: CASSESNTRVSYEQYF. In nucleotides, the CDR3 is TGTGCCAGCAGTGAATCCAATACCAGGGTAAGCTACGAGCAGTACTTC.

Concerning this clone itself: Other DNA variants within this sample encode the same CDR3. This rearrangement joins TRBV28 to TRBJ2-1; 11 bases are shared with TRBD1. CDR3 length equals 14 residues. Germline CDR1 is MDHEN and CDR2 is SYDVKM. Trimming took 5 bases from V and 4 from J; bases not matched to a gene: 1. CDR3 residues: CASSGTGGYNEQFF. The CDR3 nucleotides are TGTGCCAGCAGTGGGACAGGGGGGTACAATGAGCAGTTCTTC.

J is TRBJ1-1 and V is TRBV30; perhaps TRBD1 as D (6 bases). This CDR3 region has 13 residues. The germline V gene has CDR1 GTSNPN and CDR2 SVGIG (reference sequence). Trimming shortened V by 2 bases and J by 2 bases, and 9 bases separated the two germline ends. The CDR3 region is CAWSSQGNTEAFF. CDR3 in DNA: TGTGCCTGGAGTTCACAGGGCAACACTGAAGCTTTCTTT.

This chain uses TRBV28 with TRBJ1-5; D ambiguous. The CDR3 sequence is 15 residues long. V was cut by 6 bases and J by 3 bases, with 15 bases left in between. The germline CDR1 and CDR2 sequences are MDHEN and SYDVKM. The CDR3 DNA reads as TGTGCCAGCAGCGTACGTAACAGATACAATCAGCCCCAGCATTTT. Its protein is CASSVRNRYNQPQHF.

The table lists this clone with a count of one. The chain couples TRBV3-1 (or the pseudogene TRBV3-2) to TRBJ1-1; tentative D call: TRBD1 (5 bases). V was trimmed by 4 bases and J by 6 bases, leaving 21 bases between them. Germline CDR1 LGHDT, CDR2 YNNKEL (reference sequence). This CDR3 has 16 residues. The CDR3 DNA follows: TGTGCCAGCAGCCTACCCCGGGGGACGGCCCACGCTGAAGCTTTCTTT. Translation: CASSLPRGTAHAEAFF.

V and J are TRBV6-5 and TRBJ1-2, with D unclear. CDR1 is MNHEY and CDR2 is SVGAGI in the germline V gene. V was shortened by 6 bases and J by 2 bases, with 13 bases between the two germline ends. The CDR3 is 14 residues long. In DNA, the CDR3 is TGTGCCAGCAGACCTACCCTCGAGAACTATGGCTACACCTTC. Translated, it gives CASRPTLENYGYTF.

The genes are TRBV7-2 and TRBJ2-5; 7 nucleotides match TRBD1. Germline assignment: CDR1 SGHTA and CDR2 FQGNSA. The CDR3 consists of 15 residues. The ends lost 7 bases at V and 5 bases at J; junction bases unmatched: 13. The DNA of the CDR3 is TGTGCCAGCAACAAACTTAGGGGGCCTGGGGAGACCCAGTACTTC. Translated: CASNKLRGPGETQYF.

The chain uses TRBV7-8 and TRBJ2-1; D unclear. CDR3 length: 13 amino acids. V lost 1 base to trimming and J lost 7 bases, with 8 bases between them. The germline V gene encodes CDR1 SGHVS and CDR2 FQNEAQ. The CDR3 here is CASSLGGRNEQFF. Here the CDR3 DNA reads TGTGCCAGCAGCTTAGGAGGTAGGAATGAGCAGTTCTTC.

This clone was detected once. The chain's CDR3 is CASSLGQGYSPLHF. The CDR3 region has the DNA TGTGCCAGCAGCCTGGGACAGGGCTATTCACCCCTCCACTTT. This chain uses TRBV14 with TRBJ1-6; 9 nucleotides match TRBD1. The CDR3 has 14 residues. Germline loops: CDR1 SGHDN, CDR2 FVKESK. The V segment lost 4 bases and the J segment 8 bases; nucleotides outside the gene matches: 3.

The CDR3 coding sequence is TGTGCCAGCACTGCCTCGGGGACAGGGCAAAGTGAGCAGTTCTTC. Translation: CASTASGTGQSEQFF. The chain combines TRBV28 with TRBJ2-1, with TRBD1 identical over 9 bases. CDR3 length: 15 amino acids. The germline CDR1 and CDR2 sequences are MDHEN and SYDVKM. The junction had 13 bases not matched to a gene; V was cut back by 7 bases and J by 9 bases.

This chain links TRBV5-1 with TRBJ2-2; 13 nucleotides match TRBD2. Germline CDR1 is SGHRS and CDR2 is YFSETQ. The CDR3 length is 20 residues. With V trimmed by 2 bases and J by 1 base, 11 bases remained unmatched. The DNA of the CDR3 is TGCGCCAGCAGCTTTGGGACTAGCGGGGCCCTTATCCTGAACACCGGGGAGCTGTTTTTT. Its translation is CASSFGTSGALILNTGELFF.

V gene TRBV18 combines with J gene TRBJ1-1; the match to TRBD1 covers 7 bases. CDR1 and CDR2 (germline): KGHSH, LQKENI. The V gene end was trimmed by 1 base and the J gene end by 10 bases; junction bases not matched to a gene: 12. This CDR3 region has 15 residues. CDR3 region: CASSPRRQGEVRAFF. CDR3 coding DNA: TGTGCCAGCTCACCACGGCGCCAGGGGGAAGTTCGAGCTTTCTTT.

The CDR3 reads CASRSGRALTQYF. CDR3 nucleotide sequence: TGTGCCAGCAGGAGCGGGAGGGCCCTGACCCAGTACTTC. The chain carries TRBV7-8 and TRBJ2-5; 10 bases agree with TRBD2. This CDR3 spans 13 amino acids. The V gene end was trimmed by 6 bases and the J gene end by 7 bases; junction bases not matched to a gene: 5. CDR1 and CDR2 (germline): SGHVS, FQNEAQ.

The CDR3 DNA reads TGTGCCACCAGTGAAGAGGATAGAAATCAGCCCCAGCATTTT. It encodes CATSEEDRNQPQHF. V and J are TRBV24-1 and TRBJ1-5; the D is unclear. Trimming removed 4 bases from V and 4 bases from J, with 10 bases in between. Germline CDR1 reads KGHDR; CDR2 reads SFDVKD. The CDR3 runs to 14 residues.

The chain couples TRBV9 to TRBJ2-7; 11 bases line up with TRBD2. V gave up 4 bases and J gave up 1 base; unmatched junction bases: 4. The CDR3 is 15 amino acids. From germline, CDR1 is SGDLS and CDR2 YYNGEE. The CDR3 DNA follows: TGTGCCAGCAGCCCCAGACTAGCGGGATCCTACGAGCAGTACTTC. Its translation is CASSPRLAGSYEQYF.

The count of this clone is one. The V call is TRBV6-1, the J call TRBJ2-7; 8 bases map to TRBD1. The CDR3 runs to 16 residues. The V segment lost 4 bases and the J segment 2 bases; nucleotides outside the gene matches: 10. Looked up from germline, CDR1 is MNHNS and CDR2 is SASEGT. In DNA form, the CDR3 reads TGTGCCAGCAGTGGCACTAGGGACAGGCCGACCTACGAGCAGTACTTC. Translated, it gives CASSGTRDRPTYEQYF.

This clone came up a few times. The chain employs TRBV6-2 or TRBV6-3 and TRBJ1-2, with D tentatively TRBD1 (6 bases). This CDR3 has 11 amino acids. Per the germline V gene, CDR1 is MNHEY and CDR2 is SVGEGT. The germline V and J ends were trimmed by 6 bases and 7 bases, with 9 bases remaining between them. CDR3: CASSNRAGYTF. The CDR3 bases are TGTGCCAGCAGCAACAGGGCTGGCTACACCTTC.

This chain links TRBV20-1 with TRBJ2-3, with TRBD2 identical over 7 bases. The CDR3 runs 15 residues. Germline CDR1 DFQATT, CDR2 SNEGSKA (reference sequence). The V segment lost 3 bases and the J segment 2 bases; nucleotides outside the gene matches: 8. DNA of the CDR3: TGCAGTGCTAGTGGGGCAGGGAGGGTCACAGATACGCAGTATTTT. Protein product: CSASGAGRVTDTQYF.

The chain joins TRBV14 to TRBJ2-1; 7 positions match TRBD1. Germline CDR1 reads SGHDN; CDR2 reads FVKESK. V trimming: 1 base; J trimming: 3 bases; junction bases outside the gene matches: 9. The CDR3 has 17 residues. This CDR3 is CASSQALGQGDYNEQFF. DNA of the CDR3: TGTGCCAGCAGCCAAGCTCTTGGGCAGGGGGACTACAATGAGCAGTTCTTC.

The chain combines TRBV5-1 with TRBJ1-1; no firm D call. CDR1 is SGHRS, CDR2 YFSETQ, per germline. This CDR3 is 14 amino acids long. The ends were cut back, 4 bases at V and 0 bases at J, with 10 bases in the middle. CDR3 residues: CASSPVNMNTEAFF. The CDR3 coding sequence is TGCGCCAGCAGCCCAGTTAACATGAACACTGAAGCTTTCTTT. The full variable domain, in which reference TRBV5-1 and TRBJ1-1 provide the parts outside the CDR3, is KAGVTQTPRYLIKTRGQQVTLSCSPISGHRSVSWYQQTPGQGLQFLFEYFSETQRNKGNFPGRFSGRQFSNSRSEMNVSTLELGDSALYLCASSPVNMNTEAFFGQGTRLTVV.

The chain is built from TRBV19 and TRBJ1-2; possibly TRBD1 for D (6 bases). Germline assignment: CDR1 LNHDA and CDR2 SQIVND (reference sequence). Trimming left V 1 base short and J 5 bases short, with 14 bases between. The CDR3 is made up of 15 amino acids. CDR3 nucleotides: TGTGCCAGTAGTATAGGTACAGGGTTAGGGTATGGCTACACCTTC. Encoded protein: CASSIGTGLGYGYTF.

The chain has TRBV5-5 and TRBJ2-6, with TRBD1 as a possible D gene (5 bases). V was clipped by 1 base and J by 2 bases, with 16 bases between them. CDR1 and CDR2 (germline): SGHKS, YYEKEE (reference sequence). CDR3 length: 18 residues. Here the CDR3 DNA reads TGTGCCAGCAGCTTGCGATTGGTCAGGGAAGCTGGGGCCAACGTCCTGACTTTC. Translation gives CASSLRLVREAGANVLTF.

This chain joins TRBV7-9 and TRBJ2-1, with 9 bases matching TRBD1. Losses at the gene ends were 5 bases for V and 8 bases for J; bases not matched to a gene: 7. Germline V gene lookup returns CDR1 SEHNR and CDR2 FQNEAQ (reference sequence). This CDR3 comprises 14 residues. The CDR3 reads CASSTRGQGHEQFF. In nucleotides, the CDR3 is TGTGCCAGCAGCACCCGCGGACAGGGGCATGAGCAGTTCTTC.

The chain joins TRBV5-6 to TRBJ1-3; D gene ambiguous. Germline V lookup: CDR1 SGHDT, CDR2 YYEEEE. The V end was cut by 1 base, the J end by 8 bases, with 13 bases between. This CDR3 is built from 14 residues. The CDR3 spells CASSLTGSSYTIYF. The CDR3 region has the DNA TGTGCCAGCAGCTTGACCGGGAGTAGTTACACCATATATTTT.

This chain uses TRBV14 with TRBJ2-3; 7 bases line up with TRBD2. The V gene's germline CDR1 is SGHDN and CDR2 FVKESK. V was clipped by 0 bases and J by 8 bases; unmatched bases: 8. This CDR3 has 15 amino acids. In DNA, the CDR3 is TGTGCCAGCAGCCAAGAATTACCGACGGGGGGTACGCAGTATTTT. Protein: CASSQELPTGGTQYF.

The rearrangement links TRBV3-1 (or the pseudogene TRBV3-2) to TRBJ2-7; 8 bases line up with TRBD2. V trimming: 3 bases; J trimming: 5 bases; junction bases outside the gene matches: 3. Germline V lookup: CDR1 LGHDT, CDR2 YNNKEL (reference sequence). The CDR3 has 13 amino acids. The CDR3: CASSQGLVHEQYF. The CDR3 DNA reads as TGTGCCAGCAGCCAGGGACTAGTCCACGAGCAGTACTTC.

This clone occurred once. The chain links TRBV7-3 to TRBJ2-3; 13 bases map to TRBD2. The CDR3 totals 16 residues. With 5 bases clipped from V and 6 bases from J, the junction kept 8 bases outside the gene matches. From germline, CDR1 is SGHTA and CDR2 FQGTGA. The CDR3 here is CASSPTSGGSMDTQYF. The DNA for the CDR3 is TGTGCCAGCAGCCCGACTAGCGGGGGGTCTATGGATACGCAGTATTTT.

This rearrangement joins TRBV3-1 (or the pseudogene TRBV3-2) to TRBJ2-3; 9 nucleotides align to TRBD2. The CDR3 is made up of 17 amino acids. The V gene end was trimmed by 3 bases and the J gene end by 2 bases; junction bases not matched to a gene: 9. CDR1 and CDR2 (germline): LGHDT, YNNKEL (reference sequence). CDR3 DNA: TGTGCCAGCAGCCAGCCCTCCGGGACTAGCTCCACAGATACGCAGTATTTT. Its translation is CASSQPSGTSSTDTQYF.

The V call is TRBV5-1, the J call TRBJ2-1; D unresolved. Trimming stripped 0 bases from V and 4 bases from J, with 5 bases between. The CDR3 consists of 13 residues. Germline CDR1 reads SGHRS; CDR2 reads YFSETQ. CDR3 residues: CASSLDGYNEQFF. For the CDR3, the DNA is TGCGCCAGCAGCTTGGACGGGTACAATGAGCAGTTCTTC.